A selection of T cell receptor beta chains follows, all from one sample in a study of blood T cell repertoires in COVID-19. Using immunoSEQ multiplex PCR, the repertoire was profiled, and TCRdb retains in-frame clones only, with some absent. The sample lists approximately 190,000 clones, around 82% occurring once. Sample: PBMCs or T cells enriched from blood (not recorded which). The receptors were gathered from an older woman with acute COVID-19. Each CDR3 is given with its conserved first and last residue. D genes are given only for firm matches. Only part of the rows carry a size: once, few, many, or a class if the clone is expanded.

J	D	V	size	CDR3	DNA
TRBJ1-5	TRBD1	TRBV5-6	NA	CASSLGQGAYQPQHF	TGTGCCAGCAGCCTAGGACAGGGGGCTTATCAGCCCCAGCATTTT
TRBJ1-6	NA	TRBV10-3	NA	CAISQEGGNSPLHF	TGTGCCATCAGTCAGGAAGGGGGTAATTCACCCCTCCACTTT
TRBJ1-4	TRBD1	TRBV7-9	few	CASSPLTGADEKLFF	TGTGCCAGCAGCCCGTTGACAGGGGCAGATGAAAAACTGTTTTTT
TRBJ1-2	NA	TRBV5-5	NA	CASSYGQLVGASNYGYTF	TGTGCCAGCAGCTACGGACAGTTAGTCGGGGCCAGTAACTATGGCTACACCTTC
TRBJ2-1	NA	TRBV21-1	NA	CASSKSSSSYNEQFF	TGTGCCAGCAGCAAGAGCTCGAGCTCCTACAATGAGCAGTTCTTC
TRBJ1-2	NA	TRBV19	NA	CASRSTGANYGYTF	TGTGCCAGTAGGTCGACCGGAGCTAACTATGGCTACACCTTC
TRBJ1-1	TRBD1	TRBV6-6	NA	CASSEGALNTEAFF	TGTGCCAGCAGTGAGGGGGCATTGAACACTGAAGCTTTCTTT
TRBJ1-2	TRBD1	TRBV27	NA	CASSLSGTGGGYTF	TGTGCCAGCAGTTTATCGGGGACAGGGGGTGGCTACACCTTC
TRBJ1-2	NA	TRBV7-2	once	CASSAGVYGYTF	TGTGCCAGCAGCGCGGGGGTCTATGGCTACACCTTC
TRBJ1-1	NA	TRBV6-5	NA	CASSYGRGEAFF	TGTGCCAGCAGTTACGGTCGGGGAGAAGCTTTCTTT
TRBJ1-3	NA	TRBV3-1/TRBV3-2	once	CASSQDGSVLGGNTIYF	TGTGCCAGCAGCCAAGATGGGAGTGTCCTGGGGGGAAACACCATATATTTT
TRBJ2-3	NA	TRBV7-9	NA	CASSLDTAGDTQYF	TGTGCCAGCAGCTTAGATACGGCAGGAGATACGCAGTATTTT
TRBJ2-7	TRBD1	TRBV4-2	NA	CASSRPSGTGSSYEQYF	TGTGCCAGCAGCCGTCCCTCCGGGACAGGGAGCTCCTACGAGCAGTACTTC
TRBJ1-1	TRBD1	TRBV4-1	NA	CASSQDRSTNTEAFF	TGCGCCAGCAGCCAGGACAGGAGTACTAACACTGAAGCTTTCTTT
TRBJ2-5	NA	TRBV19	NA	CASSADRLSWETQYF	TGTGCCAGTAGTGCAGACAGGTTGAGTTGGGAGACCCAGTACTTC
TRBJ1-5	TRBD1	TRBV6-2/TRBV6-3	NA	CASSNLGTGNQPQHF	TGTGCCAGCAGTAACCTGGGGACAGGGAATCAGCCCCAGCATTTT
TRBJ2-1	NA	TRBV27	NA	CASSLLGQFEQFF	TGTGCCAGCAGTTTATTGGGGCAATTTGAGCAGTTCTTC
TRBJ1-5	NA	TRBV11-2	NA	CASSLGLGNQPQHF	TGTGCCAGCAGCCTCGGTCTGGGCAATCAGCCCCAGCATTTT
TRBJ2-7	TRBD1	TRBV19	NA	CASSIRYVTGGGDEQYF	TGTGCCAGTAGTATTCGTTATGTGACAGGGGGCGGCGACGAGCAGTACTTC
TRBJ1-2	TRBD1	TRBV2	NA	CASSRDRVDGYTF	TGTGCCAGCAGTAGGGACAGGGTAGATGGCTACACCTTC
TRBJ1-2	TRBD1	TRBV14	NA	CASSRHRGNYGYTF	TGTGCCAGCAGCCGTCACAGGGGGAACTATGGCTACACCTTC
TRBJ1-1	NA	TRBV14	NA	CASSQSRSGTEAFF	TGTGCCAGCAGCCAAAGTAGGTCGGGCACTGAAGCTTTCTTT
TRBJ2-7	TRBD1	TRBV7-2	NA	CASSPSRDRVYEQYF	TGTGCCAGCAGCCCCAGCCGGGACAGGGTCTACGAGCAGTACTTC
TRBJ1-4	TRBD1	TRBV7-6	NA	CASSLAGTGERKLFF	TGTGCCAGCAGCTTAGCTGGGACAGGGGAGAGAAAACTGTTTTTT
TRBJ2-1	TRBD2	TRBV2	NA	CASTMTSGNSNEQFF	TGTGCCAGCACTATGACTAGCGGGAACAGCAATGAGCAGTTCTTC
TRBJ1-4	NA	TRBV4-3	NA	CASRLQGVEKLFF	TGCGCCAGCAGATTACAGGGTGTCGAAAAACTGTTTTTT
TRBJ2-3	NA	TRBV5-5	NA	CASSYEGTDTQYF	TGTGCCAGCAGCTACGAGGGCACAGATACGCAGTATTTT
TRBJ1-5	NA	TRBV7-6	NA	CASSYGSNQPQHF	TGTGCCAGCAGCTACGGTAGCAATCAGCCCCAGCATTTT
TRBJ1-2	NA	TRBV2	NA	CASSEAPGGNGYTF	TGTGCCAGCAGTGAAGCGCCCGGGGGGAATGGCTACACCTTC
TRBJ1-5	NA	TRBV10-1	NA	CASTPFRSSNQPQHF	TGCGCCAGCACACCTTTTCGCAGTTCCAATCAGCCCCAGCATTTT
TRBJ2-2	NA	TRBV5-8	NA	CASSSPQGQSVSGELFF	TGTGCCAGCAGTTCCCCCCAGGGTCAGAGTGTATCCGGGGAGCTGTTTTTT
TRBJ1-1	TRBD1	TRBV5-4	NA	CASSVEPGQGPLMNTEAFF	TGTGCCAGCAGTGTTGAACCGGGACAGGGACCTTTAATGAACACTGAAGCTTTCTTT
TRBJ2-2	NA	TRBV25-1	NA	CASSALRDKNTGELFF	TGTGCCAGCAGTGCCCTACGGGACAAGAACACCGGGGAGCTGTTTTTT
TRBJ1-1	TRBD1	TRBV29-1	NA	CSVGRVGQNLMNTEAFF	TGCAGCGTTGGTCGTGTGGGACAGAACCTTATGAACACTGAAGCTTTCTTT
TRBJ2-5	NA	TRBV20-1	NA	CSASPVAGNQETQYF	TGCAGTGCCAGTCCGGTGGCGGGGAACCAAGAGACCCAGTACTTC
TRBJ2-5	NA	TRBV29-1	NA	CSVGAEYQETQYF	TGCAGCGTTGGTGCGGAGTACCAAGAGACCCAGTACTTC
TRBJ1-1	TRBD1	TRBV27	NA	CASSPWTGTNTEAFF	TGTGCCAGCAGTCCCTGGACAGGGACTAACACTGAAGCTTTCTTT
TRBJ2-4	NA	TRBV27	once	CASSFDGANIQYF	TGTGCCAGCAGTTTTGATGGGGCAAACATTCAGTACTTC
TRBJ2-2	NA	TRBV19	few	CASSPAHRVPGELFF	TGTGCCAGTAGTCCAGCCCACAGGGTGCCCGGGGAGCTGTTTTTT
TRBJ2-5	TRBD1	TRBV2	NA	CASRGGREETQYF	TGTGCCAGCAGAGGGGGCAGGGAAGAGACCCAGTACTTC